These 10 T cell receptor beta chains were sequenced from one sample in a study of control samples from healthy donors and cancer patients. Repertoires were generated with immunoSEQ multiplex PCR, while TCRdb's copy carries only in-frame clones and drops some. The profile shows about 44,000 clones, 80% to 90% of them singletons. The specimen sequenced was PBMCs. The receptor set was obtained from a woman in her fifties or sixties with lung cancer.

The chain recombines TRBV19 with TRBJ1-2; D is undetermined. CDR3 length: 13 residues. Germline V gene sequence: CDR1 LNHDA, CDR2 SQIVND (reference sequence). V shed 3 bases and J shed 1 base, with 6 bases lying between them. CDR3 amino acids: CASSISHNYGYTF. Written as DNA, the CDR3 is TGTGCCAGTAGTATCAGCCATAACTATGGCTACACCTTC.

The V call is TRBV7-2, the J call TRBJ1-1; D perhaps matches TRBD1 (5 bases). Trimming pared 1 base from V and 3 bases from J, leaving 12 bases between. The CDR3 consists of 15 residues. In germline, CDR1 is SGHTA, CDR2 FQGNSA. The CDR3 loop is CASSLGSGGDTEAFF. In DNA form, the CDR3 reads TGTGCCAGCAGCTTAGGGTCGGGGGGAGACACTGAAGCTTTCTTT.

Here the CDR3 reads CASSLGGANTGELFF. The DNA for the CDR3 is TGTGCCAGCAGCTTGGGGGGGGCGAACACCGGGGAGCTGTTTTTT. The genes are TRBV7-6 and TRBJ2-2, with 7 bases lining up with TRBD2. The CDR3 extends over 15 amino acids. Per the germline V gene, CDR1 is SGHVS and CDR2 is FNYEAQ. Germline trimming cut 3 bases from V and 0 bases from J; bases unmatched to any gene: 1.

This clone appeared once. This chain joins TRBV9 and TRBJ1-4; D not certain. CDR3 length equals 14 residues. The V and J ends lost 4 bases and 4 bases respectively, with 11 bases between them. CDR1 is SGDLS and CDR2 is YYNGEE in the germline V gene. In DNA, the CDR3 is TGTGCCAGCAGCCCTTGGGATCGTAATGAAAAACTGTTTTTT. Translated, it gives CASSPWDRNEKLFF. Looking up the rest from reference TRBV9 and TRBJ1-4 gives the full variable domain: DSGVTQTPKHLITATGQRVTLRCSPRSGDLSVYWYQQSLDQGLQFLIQYYNGEERAKGNILERFSAQQFPDLHSELNLSSLELGDSALYFCASSPWDRNEKLFFGSGTQLSVL.

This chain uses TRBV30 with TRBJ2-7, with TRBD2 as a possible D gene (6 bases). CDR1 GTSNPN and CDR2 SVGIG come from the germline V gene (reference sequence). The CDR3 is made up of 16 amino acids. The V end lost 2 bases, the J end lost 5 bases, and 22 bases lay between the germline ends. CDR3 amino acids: CAWSTTGDPVLHEQYF. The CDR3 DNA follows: TGTGCCTGGAGTACCACGGGAGACCCGGTACTCCACGAGCAGTACTTC.

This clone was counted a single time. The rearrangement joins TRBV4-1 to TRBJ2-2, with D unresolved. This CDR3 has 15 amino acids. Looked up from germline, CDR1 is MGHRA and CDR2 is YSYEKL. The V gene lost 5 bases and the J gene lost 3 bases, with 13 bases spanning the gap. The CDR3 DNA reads TGCGCCAGCAGCGACCAGGCGAGTTACACCGGGGAGCTGTTTTTT. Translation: CASSDQASYTGELFF.

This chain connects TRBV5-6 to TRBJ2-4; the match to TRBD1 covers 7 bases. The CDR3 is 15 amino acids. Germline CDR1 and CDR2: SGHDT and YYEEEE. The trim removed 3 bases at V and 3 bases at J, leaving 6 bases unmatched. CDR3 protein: CASSSLQGDKNIQYF. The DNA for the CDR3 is TGTGCCAGCAGCTCCCTGCAGGGGGACAAAAACATTCAGTACTTC.

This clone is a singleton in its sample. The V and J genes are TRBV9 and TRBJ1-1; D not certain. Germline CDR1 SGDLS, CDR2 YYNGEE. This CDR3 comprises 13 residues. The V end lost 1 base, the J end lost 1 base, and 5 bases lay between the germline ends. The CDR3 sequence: CASSVLGNTEAFF. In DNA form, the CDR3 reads TGTGCCAGCAGCGTACTTGGGAACACTGAAGCTTTCTTT.

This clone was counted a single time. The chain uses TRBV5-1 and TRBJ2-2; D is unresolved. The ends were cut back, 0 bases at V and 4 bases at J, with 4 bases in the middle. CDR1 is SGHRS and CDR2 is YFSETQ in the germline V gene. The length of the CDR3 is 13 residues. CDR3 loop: CASSLGVTGELFF. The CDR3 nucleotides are TGCGCCAGCAGCTTGGGGGTCACCGGGGAGCTGTTTTTT.

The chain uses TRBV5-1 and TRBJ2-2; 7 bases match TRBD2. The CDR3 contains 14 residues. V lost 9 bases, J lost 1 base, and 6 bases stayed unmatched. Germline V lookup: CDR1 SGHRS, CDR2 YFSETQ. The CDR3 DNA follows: TGCGCCACCCGGCTAGCGGTGAACACCGGGGAGCTGTTTTTT. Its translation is CATRLAVNTGELFF.